The 27 T cell receptor beta chains listed next were all sequenced from one sample in a study of tumor-infiltrating lymphocytes in localized non-small cell lung cancer. Clones were sequenced by immunoSEQ multiplex PCR, and TCRdb holds only the in-frame ones, with some missing. The table includes about 7,200 clones, over 60% detected once. The sequenced sample consisted of lung tumor tissue. These receptors were obtained from a human donor with non-small cell lung cancer.

The chain is built from TRBV9 and TRBJ1-2; perhaps TRBD1 as D (5 bases). Trimming took 1 base from V and 2 from J, leaving 9 bases between them. This CDR3 comprises 14 residues. Germline V gives CDR1 SGDLS, CDR2 YYNGEE. In DNA, the CDR3 is TGTGCCAGCAGCGTAAGGGCAGGGAACTATGGCTACACCTTC. This translates into CASSVRAGNYGYTF.

V gene TRBV27 combines with J gene TRBJ1-1, with 10 positions matching TRBD1. Trimming at V came to 8 bases and at J to 4 bases, leaving 4 bases not matched to a gene. This CDR3 has 13 residues. Germline-derived CDR1 and CDR2 are MNHEY and SMNVEV (reference sequence). The CDR3 protein is CASGRQGATEAFF. CDR3 coding DNA: TGTGCCAGCGGGCGACAGGGGGCCACTGAAGCTTTCTTT.

The chain links TRBV11-3 to TRBJ1-1; no clear D. V was pared by 1 base and J by 2 bases, with 8 bases between. Germline CDR1 and CDR2: SGHNT and YENEEA. This CDR3 is built from 14 residues. Here the CDR3 reads CASSLGLDNTEAFF. The DNA for the CDR3 is TGTGCCAGCAGCTTAGGACTGGATAACACTGAAGCTTTCTTT. The variable domain in full, with the rest retrieved from reference TRBV11-3 and TRBJ1-1, is EAGVVQSPRYKIIEKKQPVAFWCNPISGHNTLYWYLQNLGQGPELLIRYENEEAVDDSQLPKDRFSAERLKGVDSTLKIQPAELGDSAVYLCASSLGLDNTEAFFGQGTRLTVV.

In nucleotides, the CDR3 is TGTGCCAGTAGTCTCACGGGCAGCGGGGGGCCAGATACGCAGTATTTT. As protein: CASSLTGSGGPDTQYF. J is TRBJ2-3 and V is TRBV19; 9 bases fit TRBD2. The V gene end was trimmed by 5 bases and the J gene end by 4 bases; junction bases not matched to a gene: 10. Germline-derived CDR1 and CDR2 are LNHDA and SQIVND (reference sequence). This CDR3 comprises 16 residues.

As DNA, the CDR3 is TGTGCCAGCAGCTTAGACGAGGGCGGGGGCTATGGCTACACCTTC. Protein product: CASSLDEGGGYGYTF. The chain joins TRBV7-6 to TRBJ1-2, with D possibly being TRBD1 (5 bases). The germline V and J ends were trimmed by 1 base and 4 bases, with 13 bases remaining between them. Germline V gene sequence: CDR1 SGHVS, CDR2 FNYEAQ. The CDR3 is 15 amino acids.

This clone was observed a handful of times. The chain couples TRBV13 to TRBJ2-7; D is perhaps TRBD1 (5 bases). Trimming removed 2 bases at V and 1 base at J, with 6 bases between. In germline, CDR1 is PRHDT, CDR2 FYEKMQ (reference sequence). The CDR3 loop spans 13 amino acids. The CDR3 sequence: CASSLSGSYEQYF. The DNA of the CDR3 is TGTGCCAGCAGCTTATCAGGGTCCTACGAGCAGTACTTC.

The table lists this clone with a few counts. This chain joins TRBV4-2 and TRBJ2-7, with no clear D. V shed 5 bases and J shed 3 bases, with 14 bases lying between them. The CDR3 length is 14 residues. Germline-derived CDR1 and CDR2 are LGHNA and YNFKEQ. The DNA for the CDR3 is TGTGCCAGCAGCGCTAGGACGGAGCACTACGAGCAGTACTTC. It encodes CASSARTEHYEQYF.

Here the CDR3 DNA reads TGTGCCAGCAGCATGAGGGACAGCTATGGCTACACCTTC. It codes for CASSMRDSYGYTF. The chain combines TRBV7-9 with TRBJ1-2; TRBD1 aligns across 7 bases. Germline CDR1 is SEHNR and CDR2 is FQNEAQ (reference sequence). V gave up 5 bases and J gave up 4 bases; unmatched junction bases: 4. CDR3 length equals 13 residues.

V and J are TRBV5-8 and TRBJ1-2; no clear D. Germline loops: CDR1 SGHTS, CDR2 YDEGEE. This CDR3 contains 15 residues. The V end was cut by 4 bases, the J end by 5 bases, with 18 bases between. The CDR3 loop reads CASSPGVKRLYGYTF. The CDR3, as DNA: TGTGCCAGCAGCCCCGGGGTGAAACGATTATATGGCTACACCTTC.

The count of this clone is one. V and J are TRBV7-6 and TRBJ2-6; 8 nucleotides match TRBD1. V was pared by 5 bases and J by 2 bases, with 5 bases of the junction left unmatched. This CDR3 is 16 amino acids long. Germline CDR1 is SGHVS and CDR2 is FNYEAQ. CDR3 in DNA: TGTGCCAGCAGCGGCCGCAGGGGGCCTGGGGCCAACGTCCTGACTTTC. Amino acid sequence: CASSGRRGPGANVLTF.

The genes are TRBV7-9 and TRBJ1-6; D is unresolved. The V gene's germline CDR1 is SEHNR and CDR2 FQNEAQ (reference sequence). The germline V and J ends were trimmed by 3 bases and 0 bases, with 9 bases remaining between them. CDR3 length: 16 residues. CDR3 bases: TGTGCCAGCAGCTTTGGTACAAGCTCCTATAATTCACCCCTCCACTTT. This encodes CASSFGTSSYNSPLHF.

J is TRBJ1-1 and V is TRBV7-8, with D maybe TRBD1 (5 bases). Per germline, CDR1 SGHVS and CDR2 FQNEAQ. With 5 bases removed from V and 4 bases from J, the gap between germline ends came to 11 bases. The CDR3 is 13 residues long. In DNA, the CDR3 is TGTGCCAGCAGCCGGACAATTACCACTGAAGCTTTCTTT. Translation gives CASSRTITTEAFF.

The rearrangement links TRBV19 to TRBJ2-7; 8 positions agree with TRBD1. The V segment lost 9 bases and the J segment 2 bases; nucleotides outside the gene matches: 3. The CDR3 extends over 12 amino acids. Germline V gives CDR1 LNHDA, CDR2 SQIVND (reference sequence). The CDR3 nucleotides are TGTGCCAGCCGGGACAGGACCTACGAGCAGTACTTC. This translates into CASRDRTYEQYF. Together with reference TRBV19 and TRBJ2-7, the CDR3 gives the full variable domain: DGGITQSPKYLFRKEGQNVTLSCEQNLNHDAMYWYRQDPGQGLRLIYYSQIVNDFQKGDIAEGYSVSREKKESFPLTVTSAQKNPTAFYLCASRDRTYEQYFGPGTRLTVT.

V is TRBV10-3 and J is TRBJ2-7; D uncertain. The CDR3 covers 12 residues. The ends were cut back, 0 bases at V and 3 bases at J, with 3 bases in the middle. The germline V gene has CDR1 ENHRY and CDR2 SYGVKD. This CDR3 reads CAISESGYEQYF. For the CDR3, the DNA is TGTGCCATCAGTGAGTCTGGCTACGAGCAGTACTTC.

The J gene is TRBJ2-7, the V gene TRBV20-1; unclear D gene. Germline CDR1 is DFQATT and CDR2 is SNEGSKA (reference sequence). The CDR3 is 11 residues long. V lost 6 bases to trimming and J lost 7 bases, with 13 bases between them. The CDR3 spells CSAQDHLEQYF. The CDR3 DNA follows: TGCAGTGCGCAGGACCATCTGGAGCAGTACTTC.

This rearrangement joins TRBV6-1 to TRBJ2-7; the match to TRBD1 covers 8 bases. There are 13 residues in the CDR3. Germline CDR1 MNHNS, CDR2 SASEGT. V was pared by 3 bases and J by 7 bases, with 5 bases of the junction left unmatched. The CDR3 DNA reads TGTGCCAGCAGTGACCCGGACAGGGTGGAGCAGTACTTC. Protein: CASSDPDRVEQYF.

The V and J genes are TRBV19 and TRBJ1-5; 9 bases fit TRBD1. Germline CDR1 reads LNHDA; CDR2 reads SQIVND (reference sequence). The CDR3 runs 17 residues. J gave up 2 bases and V 7 bases, and 12 bases lay outside the gene matches. CDR3 amino acids: CASTEVGTGSRNQPQHF. The DNA of the CDR3 is TGTGCCAGTACCGAAGTCGGGACAGGGAGTCGCAATCAGCCCCAGCATTTT. Variable domain in full (rest from reference TRBV19 and TRBJ1-5): DGGITQSPKYLFRKEGQNVTLSCEQNLNHDAMYWYRQDPGQGLRLIYYSQIVNDFQKGDIAEGYSVSREKKESFPLTVTSAQKNPTAFYLCASTEVGTGSRNQPQHFGDGTRLSIL.

This clone was counted once. This chain links TRBV19 with TRBJ2-1; a weak D match, TRBD1 (5 bases). CDR1 LNHDA and CDR2 SQIVND come from the germline V gene (reference sequence). Trimming left V 5 bases short and J 0 bases short, with 14 bases between. This CDR3 comprises 16 residues. CDR3 region: CASSVRVPGSYNEQFF. As DNA, the CDR3 is TGTGCCAGTAGTGTCAGGGTCCCAGGCTCCTACAATGAGCAGTTCTTC. The whole variable domain, filled in from reference TRBV19 and TRBJ2-1, reads DGGITQSPKYLFRKEGQNVTLSCEQNLNHDAMYWYRQDPGQGLRLIYYSQIVNDFQKGDIAEGYSVSREKKESFPLTVTSAQKNPTAFYLCASSVRVPGSYNEQFFGPGTRLTVL.

The chain employs TRBV18 and TRBJ2-7; 7 bases line up with TRBD1. This CDR3 has 15 residues. Germline V CDR1 and CDR2: KGHSH, LQKENI. V gave up 3 bases and J gave up 5 bases; unmatched junction bases: 10. CDR3 residues: CASSPLKTGNNEQYF. In DNA form, the CDR3 reads TGTGCCAGCTCACCGCTTAAGACAGGGAATAACGAGCAGTACTTC.

This sequence joins TRBV19 and TRBJ2-1; possible D gene TRBD1, 6 bases. Germline CDR1 reads LNHDA; CDR2 reads SQIVND (reference sequence). The CDR3 totals 16 residues. V shed 3 bases and J shed 0 bases, with 12 bases lying between them. In DNA form, the CDR3 reads TGTGCCAGTAGTATCGACAGGCTGAGCTCCTACAATGAGCAGTTCTTC. It yields the protein CASSIDRLSSYNEQFF. The entire variable domain, with the rest obtained from reference TRBV19 and TRBJ2-1, is as follows: DGGITQSPKYLFRKEGQNVTLSCEQNLNHDAMYWYRQDPGQGLRLIYYSQIVNDFQKGDIAEGYSVSREKKESFPLTVTSAQKNPTAFYLCASSIDRLSSYNEQFFGPGTRLTVL.

This chain uses TRBV19 with TRBJ2-3; D is possibly TRBD1 or TRBD2 (5 bases each). Trimming removed 1 base at V and 3 bases at J, with 11 bases between. The CDR3 totals 15 residues. In germline, CDR1 is LNHDA, CDR2 SQIVND (reference sequence). As DNA, the CDR3 is TGTGCCAGTAGTATAGCCGGGGCCCGGACAGATACGCAGTATTTT. Its protein product is CASSIAGARTDTQYF. Looking up the rest from reference TRBV19 and TRBJ2-3 gives the full variable domain: DGGITQSPKYLFRKEGQNVTLSCEQNLNHDAMYWYRQDPGQGLRLIYYSQIVNDFQKGDIAEGYSVSREKKESFPLTVTSAQKNPTAFYLCASSIAGARTDTQYFGPGTRLTVL.

The chain carries TRBV30 and TRBJ2-7; no reliable D call. The germline V gene has CDR1 GTSNPN and CDR2 SVGIG (reference sequence). The V gene lost 0 bases and the J gene lost 3 bases, with 3 bases spanning the gap. The CDR3 totals 11 residues. In DNA, the CDR3 is TGTGCCTGGAGTGTACGCTACGAGCAGTACTTC. Its translation is CAWSVRYEQYF.

This clone was counted once. The chain joins TRBV7-3 to TRBJ1-2; TRBD1 aligns across 9 bases. The germline CDR1 and CDR2 sequences are SGHTA and FQGTGA. V shed 5 bases, J shed 4 bases, and the junction held 14 bases outside the gene matches. The CDR3 has 17 amino acids. The DNA of the CDR3 is TGTGCCAGCAGCACCGCCCCATCCGGGACAGGGACCTATGGCTACACCTTC. It is translated as CASSTAPSGTGTYGYTF.

V usage is TRBV4-2 and J usage is TRBJ1-6; D is ambiguous. The CDR3 has 13 amino acids. The germline V and J ends were trimmed by 3 bases and 6 bases, with 6 bases remaining between them. CDR1 is LGHNA and CDR2 is YNFKEQ in the germline V gene. The CDR3 DNA follows: TGTGCCAGCAGCCAGGCCGGTAATTCACCCCTCCACTTT. It translates to CASSQAGNSPLHF.

This chain connects TRBV6-5 to TRBJ1-2; 7 nucleotides line up with TRBD1. This CDR3 has 14 residues. Trimming cost V 8 bases and J 2 bases; bases outside gene matches: 8. CDR1 and CDR2 (germline): MNHEY, SVGAGI. The CDR3 protein is CASWGSGQNYGYTF. CDR3 coding DNA: TGTGCCAGCTGGGGATCGGGACAGAACTATGGCTACACCTTC.

The rearrangement joins TRBV6-1 to TRBJ1-1; 7 nucleotides align to TRBD1. From germline, CDR1 is MNHNS and CDR2 SASEGT. The V and J ends lost 1 base and 5 bases, in that order; junction bases with no gene match: 7. The length of the CDR3 is 15 residues. The CDR3 loop reads CASSEGWQGGTEAFF. The CDR3 DNA sequence: TGTGCCAGCAGTGAAGGTTGGCAGGGGGGTACTGAAGCTTTCTTT.

The chain combines TRBV6-6 with TRBJ1-4, with unresolved D. The CDR3 is 15 residues long. V lost 2 bases and J 8 bases, leaving 15 bases between the germline ends. Germline CDR1 MNHNY, CDR2 SVGAGI (reference sequence). This chain's CDR3 is CASSYPQKFGEKLFF. Here the CDR3 DNA reads TGTGCCAGCAGTTACCCTCAGAAGTTCGGGGAAAAACTGTTTTTT.